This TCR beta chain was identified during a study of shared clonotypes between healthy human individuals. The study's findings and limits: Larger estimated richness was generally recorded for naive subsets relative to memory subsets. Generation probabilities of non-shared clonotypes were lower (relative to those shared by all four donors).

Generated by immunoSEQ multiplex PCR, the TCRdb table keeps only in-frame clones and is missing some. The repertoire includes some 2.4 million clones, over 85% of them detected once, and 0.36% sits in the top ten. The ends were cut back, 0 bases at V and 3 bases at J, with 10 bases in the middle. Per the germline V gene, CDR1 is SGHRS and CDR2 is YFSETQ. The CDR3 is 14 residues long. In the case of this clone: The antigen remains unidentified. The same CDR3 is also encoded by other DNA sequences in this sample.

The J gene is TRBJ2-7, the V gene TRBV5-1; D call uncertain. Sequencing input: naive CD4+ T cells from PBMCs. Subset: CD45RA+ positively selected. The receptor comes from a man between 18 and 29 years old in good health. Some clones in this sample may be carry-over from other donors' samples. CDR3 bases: TGCGCCAGCAGCTTGGCGGCATCCTACTACGAGCAGTACTTC. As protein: CASSLAASYYEQYF.